Listed below are T cell receptor beta chains from one sample, sequenced in a study of T-cell reconstitution after alpha-beta-depleted transplantation in children. TCRdb re-analysed the PCR reads in MiXCR, keeping a single row per CDR3 protein. The top ten clones hold roughly 27% of a sample with about 980,000 distinct CDR3 sequences, less than 30% of them seen once. The starting material was PBMCs, mostly from graft donor cells, obtained 360 days after TCRalphabeta/CD19-depleted stem cell transplant. All receptors come from a boy under two years old who had a stem cell transplant for SCID, so the T cells may come from the graft donor. CDR3s include the opening cysteine and the closing phenylalanine or tryptophan. The D gene is left open where the match is weak. Clone size is shown for a subset of rows, as once, few, many or a class of expanded clone.

size: few; D: NA; V: TRBV7-6; J: TRBJ2-7; DNA: TGTGCCAGCAGCCCTCAAGGGGTGGGTTACGAGCAGTACTTC; CDR3: CASSPQGVGYEQYF
size: NA; D: TRBD1; V: TRBV19; J: TRBJ1-4; DNA: TGTGCCAGTAGTCCATGGACAGGTGGGCTTAATGAAAAACTGTTTTTT; CDR3: CASSPWTGGLNEKLFF
size: NA; D: TRBD1; V: TRBV20-1; J: TRBJ2-1; DNA: TGCAGCACTCCCAACACCGGGACAGCCCTACAAGTTGAGCAGTTCTTC; CDR3: CSTPNTGTALQVEQFF
size: few; D: NA; V: TRBV28; J: TRBJ2-7; DNA: TGTGCCAGCAATTCTCTGGGCCCTAAATCACCTTACGAGCAGTACTTC; CDR3: CASNSLGPKSPYEQYF
size: NA; D: NA; V: TRBV29-1; J: TRBJ2-7; DNA: TGCAGCGTTGTACAGGGATCCTACGAGCAGTACTTC; CDR3: CSVVQGSYEQYF
size: many; D: TRBD1; V: TRBV3-1; J: TRBJ2-1; DNA: TGTGCCAGCAGCCAAGGCCAGGGGGCACACAATGAGCAGTTCTTC; CDR3: CASSQGQGAHNEQFF
size: NA; D: NA; V: TRBV5-1; J: TRBJ2-2; DNA: TGCGCCAGCAGCCCGGACAGATATGACACCGGGGAGCTGTTTTTT; CDR3: CASSPDRYDTGELFF
size: few; D: TRBD1; V: TRBV5-1; J: TRBJ1-2; DNA: TGCGCCAGCAGCCGTCAAACCCAGACAGGGATCCCTCCAAACTATGGCTACACCTTC; CDR3: CASSRQTQTGIPPNYGYTF
size: few; D: NA; V: TRBV5-1; J: TRBJ2-2; DNA: TGCGCCAGCAACTTGGCCGCAGGGCCAGGGGAGCTGTTTTTT; CDR3: CASNLAAGPGELFF
size: few; D: TRBD1; V: TRBV7-2; J: TRBJ2-7; DNA: TGTGCCAGCAGCCCTGGGACAGGGGTAGGCGAGCAGTACTTC; CDR3: CASSPGTGVGEQYF
size: few; D: NA; V: TRBV20-1; J: TRBJ1-1; DNA: TGCAGTGCTAGGTACAGGGTTCGCACTGAAGCTTTCTTT; CDR3: CSARYRVRTEAFF
size: few; D: TRBD1; V: TRBV28; J: TRBJ2-7; DNA: TGTGCCAGCACCTACAGGGGTCATACCTACGAGCAGTACTTC; CDR3: CASTYRGHTYEQYF
size: few; D: NA; V: TRBV5-6; J: TRBJ2-7; DNA: TGTGCCAGCAGCTGGACTACATCTTCCTACGAGCAGTACTTC; CDR3: CASSWTTSSYEQYF
size: few; D: TRBD1; V: TRBV2; J: TRBJ1-2; DNA: TGTGCCAGCAGCCTAAGCCCGGGACAGACAGGCTACACCTTC; CDR3: CASSLSPGQTGYTF
size: NA; D: NA; V: TRBV30; J: TRBJ2-3; DNA: TGTGCCTGGAGTGTAGGTCCGGGTGATAGCATTGCAGATACGCAGTATTTT; CDR3: CAWSVGPGDSIADTQYF
size: NA; D: TRBD2; V: TRBV5-1; J: TRBJ2-7; DNA: TGCGCCAGCAGCTTTTTTCAGGGAGGGACCTACGAGCAGTACTTC; CDR3: CASSFFQGGTYEQYF
size: NA; D: TRBD1; V: TRBV12-3/TRBV12-4; J: TRBJ1-2; DNA: TGTGCCAGCAGTTTGGACAGGCGGGTCGGCTACACCTTC; CDR3: CASSLDRRVGYTF
size: NA; D: NA; V: TRBV5-1; J: TRBJ1-1; DNA: TGCGCCAGCAGCTTCCGGGACAAGAACACTGAAGCTTTCTTT; CDR3: CASSFRDKNTEAFF
size: NA; D: TRBD1; V: TRBV18; J: TRBJ1-2; DNA: TGTGCCAGCTCACCCCGCAGGGACAGCCCTGGGTCCTATGGCTACACCTTC; CDR3: CASSPRRDSPGSYGYTF
size: few; D: NA; V: TRBV3-1; J: TRBJ1-6; DNA: TGTGCCAGCAGCCAAGATGGAAGGTCAGCCCTCCACTTT; CDR3: CASSQDGRSALHF
size: NA; D: NA; V: TRBV29-1; J: TRBJ2-7; DNA: TGCAGCGCCGAAGGAAATTACGAGCAGTACTTC; CDR3: CSAEGNYEQYF
size: few; D: TRBD1; V: TRBV29-1; J: TRBJ2-1; DNA: TGCAGCGTTGATTTACAGGGGGCCTATGAGCAGTTCTTC; CDR3: CSVDLQGAYEQFF
size: NA; D: TRBD1; V: TRBV20-1; J: TRBJ2-7; DNA: TGCAGTGCTAGAGGGACAGGGGGAATCGACGAGCAGTACTTC; CDR3: CSARGTGGIDEQYF
size: few; D: NA; V: TRBV5-1; J: TRBJ2-7; DNA: TGCGCCAGCAGCAAACGCGAGAGTCACGAGCAGTACTTC; CDR3: CASSKRESHEQYF
size: NA; D: NA; V: TRBV15; J: TRBJ2-3; DNA: TGTGCCACCAGCAGAGATAAAGGAAATACGCAGTATTTT; CDR3: CATSRDKGNTQYF
size: NA; D: NA; V: TRBV6-4; J: TRBJ2-3; DNA: TGTGCCAGCAGTGTAGGCCCTAGCCCGGATACGCAGTATTTT; CDR3: CASSVGPSPDTQYF
size: NA; D: TRBD2; V: TRBV7-9; J: TRBJ2-7; DNA: TGTGCCAGCAGCCTGGGACTAGCGGAACCTTCCGCCGAGCAGTACTTC; CDR3: CASSLGLAEPSAEQYF
size: NA; D: TRBD1; V: TRBV24-1; J: TRBJ2-3; DNA: TGTGCCACCAGTGAAATTGGGACAGGGGGTTCGGCAGATACGCAGTATTTT; CDR3: CATSEIGTGGSADTQYF
size: many; D: TRBD1; V: TRBV18; J: TRBJ2-7; DNA: TGTGCCAGCAGCCCAGGACAGGGTGGCTCCTACGAGCAGTACTTC; CDR3: CASSPGQGGSYEQYF
size: NA; D: TRBD2; V: TRBV24-1; J: TRBJ2-1; DNA: TGTGCCACCAGTGATTTAGGGCGGGGGGGAAACTACAATGAGCAGTTCTTC; CDR3: CATSDLGRGGNYNEQFF